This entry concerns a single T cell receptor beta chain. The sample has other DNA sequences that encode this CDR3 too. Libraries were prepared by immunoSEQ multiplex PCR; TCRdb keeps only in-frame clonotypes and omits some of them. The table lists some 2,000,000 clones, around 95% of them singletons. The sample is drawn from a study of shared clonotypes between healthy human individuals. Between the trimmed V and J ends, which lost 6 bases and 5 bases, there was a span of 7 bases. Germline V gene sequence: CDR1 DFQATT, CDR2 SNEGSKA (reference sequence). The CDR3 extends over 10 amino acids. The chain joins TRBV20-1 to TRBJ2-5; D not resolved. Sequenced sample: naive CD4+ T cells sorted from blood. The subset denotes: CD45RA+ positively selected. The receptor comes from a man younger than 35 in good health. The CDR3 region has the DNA TGCAGTGCCCTCCGGGAGACCCAGTACTTC. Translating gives CSALRETQYF.